The source of this TCR beta chain is a study of T cell responses to AZD1222 COVID-19 vaccine. This clone was found a few times. Assay: immunoSEQ multiplex PCR; the TCRdb copy retains only in-frame clones and omits some. The repertoire consists of about 110,000 clones, with 87% occurring once and the leading ten covering around 3%. The CDR3 has 15 amino acids. Germline-derived CDR1 and CDR2 are SGHNT and YYREEE (reference sequence). V shed 10 bases, J shed 1 base, and the junction held 11 bases outside the gene matches. The chain links TRBV5-4 to TRBJ2-1; 7 nucleotides line up with TRBD2. The sequence came from an adult in good health. The source material was peripheral blood, sampled on day 0 of AZD1222 vaccination. CDR3 coding DNA: TGTGCCGTGGGAGGGGCCGGTGGTTCCTACAATGAGCAGTTCTTC. Translation gives CAVGGAGGSYNEQFF. Full variable domain (rest looked up from reference TRBV5-4 and TRBJ2-1): ETGVTQSPTHLIKTRGQQVTLRCSSQSGHNTVSWYQQALGQGPQFIFQYYREEENGRGNFPPRFSGLQFPNYSSELNVNALELDDSALYLCAVGGAGGSYNEQFFGPGTRLTVL.